A single sample is the source of the 19 T cell receptor beta chains below, sequenced in a study of CD8+ T cells in alopecia areata. RNA, once extracted, was reverse transcribed into cDNA for use as the sequencing template. Repertoires were generated with immunoSEQ multiplex PCR, while TCRdb's copy carries only in-frame clones and drops some. The table lists roughly 120,000 clones, roughly 68% of them singletons. Material: CD4+ T cells sorted from blood. The receptors stem from a human donor in good health.

The rearrangement links TRBV9 to TRBJ1-5; D not resolved. The CDR3 is 12 residues long. CDR1 SGDLS and CDR2 YYNGEE come from the germline V gene. V was clipped by 8 bases and J by 2 bases, with 8 bases between them. This CDR3 is CASGPGNQPQHF. The CDR3 DNA reads as TGTGCCAGTGGCCCAGGCAATCAGCCCCAGCATTTT.

This rearrangement joins TRBV30 to TRBJ2-1; 10 bases line up with TRBD2. This CDR3 has 14 residues. The V and J ends lost 1 base and 3 bases, in that order; junction bases with no gene match: 0. Germline V gene lookup returns CDR1 GTSNPN and CDR2 SVGIG (reference sequence). The CDR3 spells CAWSGTSGYNEQFF. The DNA for the CDR3 is TGTGCCTGGAGTGGGACTAGCGGCTACAATGAGCAGTTCTTC.

This clone has more than one count but fewer than ten. The J gene is TRBJ2-7, the V gene TRBV6-5; tentative D call: TRBD2 (6 bases). Looked up from germline, CDR1 is MNHEY and CDR2 is SVGAGI. The CDR3 totals 13 residues. The V gene lost 7 bases and the J gene lost 6 bases, with 16 bases spanning the gap. The CDR3: CASTRDPSGEQYF. CDR3 nucleotide sequence: TGTGCCAGCACGCGGGATCCATCTGGCGAGCAGTACTTC.

The J gene is TRBJ2-3, the V gene TRBV10-2, with TRBD1 as a possible D gene (5 bases). V was pared by 4 bases and J by 0 bases, with 8 bases between. CDR1 and CDR2 from the germline V gene are WSHSY and SAAADI. There are 14 residues in the CDR3. The CDR3, as DNA: TGCGCCAGCAGTGGACAGTCCAGCACAGATACGCAGTATTTT. Its translation: CASSGQSSTDTQYF.

The rearrangement joins TRBV29-1 to TRBJ1-2; D gene ambiguous. Germline assignment: CDR1 SQVTM and CDR2 ANQGSEA. The CDR3 extends over 16 amino acids. Between the trimmed V and J ends, which lost 2 bases and 2 bases, there was a span of 18 bases. The CDR3 spells CSVETLGMAKNYGYTF. The CDR3 DNA is TGCAGCGTTGAAACGCTGGGAATGGCCAAAAACTATGGCTACACCTTC.

Details on this clone: The conserved closing phenylalanine or tryptophan is absent in this CDR3, likely reflecting a read error. CDR3 protein: CASSPYEQGDGYTS. For the CDR3, the DNA is TGTGCCAGCAGCCCCTATGAGCAGGGGGATGGCTACACCTCC. The chain couples TRBV7-2 to TRBJ1-2, with 7 bases that match TRBD1. CDR1 and CDR2 (germline): SGHTA, FQGNSA. The J segment lost 6 bases and the V segment lost 5 bases, leaving 9 bases of the junction unmatched. This CDR3 spans 14 amino acids.

CDR3: CASRAQGGETYEQYF. The CDR3 DNA sequence: TGTGCCAGCAGAGCTCAGGGTGGTGAGACCTACGAGCAGTACTTC. V gene TRBV6-5 combines with J gene TRBJ2-7; tentatively, D is TRBD1 (5 bases). This CDR3 contains 15 residues. Germline lookup yields CDR1 MNHEY and CDR2 SVGAGI. V lost 6 bases, J lost 2 bases, and 17 bases lay in between.

CDR3 nucleotide sequence: TGTGCCACCGGGGACAGGGTTGATCAGCCCCAGCATTTT. Protein: CATGDRVDQPQHF. The chain joins TRBV30 to TRBJ1-5, with 9 bases that match TRBD1. Unmatched junction bases numbered 7, after V lost 8 bases and J lost 5 bases. This CDR3 is built from 13 residues. CDR1 and CDR2 (germline): GTSNPN, SVGIG (reference sequence).

The CDR3: CASSDRYGYTF. DNA for the CDR3: TGTGCCAGCAGTGACCGCTATGGCTACACCTTC. J is TRBJ1-2 and V is TRBV6-4; D gene uncertain. CDR3 size: 11 residues. Looked up from germline, CDR1 is MRHNA and CDR2 is SNTAGT. Trimming cost V 2 bases and J 4 bases, with 2 bases left between them.

The chain recombines TRBV27 with TRBJ2-1; 8 positions match TRBD2. The CDR3 loop spans 15 amino acids. The germline V gene encodes CDR1 MNHEY and CDR2 SMNVEV (reference sequence). V shed 3 bases and J 5 bases; nucleotides not matched to a gene: 6. Here the CDR3 reads CASSFPRGVNNEQFF. The CDR3 region has the DNA TGTGCCAGCAGTTTCCCGCGGGGGGTTAACAATGAGCAGTTCTTC.

The chain links TRBV18 to TRBJ2-7; D is uncertain. CDR1 KGHSH and CDR2 LQKENI come from the germline V gene. The V and J ends lost 1 base and 3 bases respectively, with 7 bases between them. The CDR3 extends over 13 amino acids. CDR3 nucleotides: TGTGCCAGCTCACCACGGGTCTTCTACGAGCAGTACTTC. Its protein product is CASSPRVFYEQYF.

The CDR3 loop reads CSAGLTGLEAFF. CDR3 DNA sequence: TGCAGCGCAGGACTGACAGGACTTGAAGCTTTCTTT. This chain links TRBV29-1 with TRBJ1-1; D perhaps matches TRBD1 (6 bases). This CDR3 contains 12 residues. The germline gives CDR1 SQVTM, CDR2 ANQGSEA. V lost 7 bases to trimming and J lost 7 bases, with 16 bases between them.

This chain uses TRBV5-4 with TRBJ2-5, with D possibly matching TRBD1 (5 bases). This CDR3 is built from 14 residues. Germline CDR1 SGHNT, CDR2 YYREEE (reference sequence). Trimming stripped 1 base from V and 4 bases from J, with 11 bases between. CDR3 sequence: CASSLSGSGETQYF. In DNA, the CDR3 is TGTGCCAGCAGCTTGTCAGGGTCGGGAGAGACCCAGTACTTC.

The chain employs TRBV30 and TRBJ1-3, with D maybe TRBD1 (6 bases). Germline loops: CDR1 GTSNPN, CDR2 SVGIG (reference sequence). The CDR3 is 17 residues long. V shed 1 base and J shed 0 bases, with 16 bases lying between them. The CDR3 DNA is TGTGCCTGGAGTGGGGTCGGGGGCATAGGCTCTGGAAACACCATATATTTT. Protein product: CAWSGVGGIGSGNTIYF.

The V and J genes are TRBV9 and TRBJ2-2, with a possible D match to TRBD2 (6 bases). V lost 3 bases, J lost 8 bases, and 11 bases lay in between. The CDR3 totals 13 residues. Per the germline V gene, CDR1 is SGDLS and CDR2 is YYNGEE. In DNA form, the CDR3 reads TGTGCCAGCAGCGCAAGGGGAGGAGGGGAGCTGTTTTTT. This translates into CASSARGGGELFF.

This chain joins TRBV7-2 and TRBJ2-6; 8 bases line up with TRBD1. CDR1 and CDR2 (germline): SGHTA, FQGNSA. The CDR3 is made up of 16 amino acids. V dropped 6 bases and J dropped 4; count of bases not matched to a gene: 8. CDR3 nucleotides: TGTGCCAGCAGTTCCCGCAGGGGGCTAGGGGCCAACGTCCTGACTTTC. It specifies CASSSRRGLGANVLTF.

In this sample, this clone turned up once. The chain has TRBV29-1 and TRBJ2-1, with TRBD2 matching over 8 bases. The trim removed 4 bases at V and 7 bases at J, leaving 12 bases unmatched. The CDR3 runs to 15 residues. The germline V gene has CDR1 SQVTM and CDR2 ANQGSEA. This CDR3 is CSVGLAGSPLNEQFF. The CDR3 region has the DNA TGCAGCGTTGGGCTAGCGGGCTCCCCTTTGAATGAGCAGTTCTTC.

This clone has just a few counts. The chain combines TRBV6-5 with TRBJ2-5; D perhaps matches TRBD2 (7 bases). This CDR3 has 14 amino acids. Germline CDR1 is MNHEY and CDR2 is SVGAGI. The V end lost 5 bases, the J end lost 4 bases, and 14 bases lay between the germline ends. In DNA form, the CDR3 reads TGTGCCAGCAGTAAGGAGGGGGGGAGAGAGACCCAGTACTTC. Protein: CASSKEGGRETQYF.

The chain couples TRBV27 to TRBJ2-1; D is undetermined. Germline CDR1 and CDR2: MNHEY and SMNVEV (reference sequence). Trimming pared 2 bases from V and 1 base from J, leaving 9 bases between. The CDR3 is made up of 15 amino acids. CDR3 residues: CASSLNEQSYNEQFF. As DNA, the CDR3 is TGTGCCAGCAGTTTAAATGAGCAATCCTACAATGAGCAGTTCTTC.